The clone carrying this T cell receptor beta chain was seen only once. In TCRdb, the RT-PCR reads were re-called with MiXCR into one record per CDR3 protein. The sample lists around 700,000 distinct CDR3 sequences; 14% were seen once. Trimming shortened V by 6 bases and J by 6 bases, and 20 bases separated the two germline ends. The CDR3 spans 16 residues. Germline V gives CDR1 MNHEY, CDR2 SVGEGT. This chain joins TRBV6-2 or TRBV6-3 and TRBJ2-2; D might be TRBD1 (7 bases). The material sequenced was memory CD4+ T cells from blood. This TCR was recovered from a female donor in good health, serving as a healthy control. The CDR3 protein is CASRSSSRGASGELFF. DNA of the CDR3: TGTGCCAGCAGATCTTCTAGCAGGGGGGCCTCCGGGGAGCTGTTTTTT.